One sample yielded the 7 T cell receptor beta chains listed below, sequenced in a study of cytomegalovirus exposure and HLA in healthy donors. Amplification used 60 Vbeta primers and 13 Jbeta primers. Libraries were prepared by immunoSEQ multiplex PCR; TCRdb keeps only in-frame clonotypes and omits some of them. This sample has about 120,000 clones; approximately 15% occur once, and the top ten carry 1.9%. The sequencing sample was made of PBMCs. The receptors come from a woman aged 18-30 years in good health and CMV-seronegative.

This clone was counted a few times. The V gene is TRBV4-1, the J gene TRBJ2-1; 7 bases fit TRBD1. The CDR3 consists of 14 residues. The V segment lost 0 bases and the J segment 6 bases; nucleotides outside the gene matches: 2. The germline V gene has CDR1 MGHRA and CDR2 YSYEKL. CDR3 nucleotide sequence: TGCGCCAGCAGCCAAGAGTACAGGGGCAATGAGCAGTTCTTC. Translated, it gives CASSQEYRGNEQFF.

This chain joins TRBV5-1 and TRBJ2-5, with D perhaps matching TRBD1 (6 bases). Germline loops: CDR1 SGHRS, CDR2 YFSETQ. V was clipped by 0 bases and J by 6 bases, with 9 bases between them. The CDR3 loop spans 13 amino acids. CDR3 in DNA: TGCGCCAGCAGCTTGGGGACAGAGAAGACCCAGTACTTC. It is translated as CASSLGTEKTQYF.

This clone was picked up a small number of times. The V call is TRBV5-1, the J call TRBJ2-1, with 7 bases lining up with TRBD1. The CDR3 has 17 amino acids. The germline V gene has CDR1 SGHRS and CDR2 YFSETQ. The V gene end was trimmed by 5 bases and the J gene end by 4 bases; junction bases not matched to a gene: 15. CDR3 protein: CASRFNLAGGRYNEQFF. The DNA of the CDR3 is TGCGCCAGCAGGTTTAATCTTGCAGGGGGTAGATACAATGAGCAGTTCTTC.

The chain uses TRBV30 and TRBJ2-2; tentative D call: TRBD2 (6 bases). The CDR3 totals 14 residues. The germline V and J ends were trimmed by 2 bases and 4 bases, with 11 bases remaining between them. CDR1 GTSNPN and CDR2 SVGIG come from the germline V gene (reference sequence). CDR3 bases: TGTGCCTGGAGTAGGATAGCGGCCACCGGGGAGCTGTTTTTT. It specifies CAWSRIAATGELFF. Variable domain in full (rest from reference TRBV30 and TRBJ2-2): SQTIHQWPATLVQPVGSPLSLECTVEGTSNPNLYWYRQAAGRGLQLLFYSVGIGQISSEVPQNLSASRPQDRQFILSSKKLLLSDSGFYLCAWSRIAATGELFFGEGSRLTVL.

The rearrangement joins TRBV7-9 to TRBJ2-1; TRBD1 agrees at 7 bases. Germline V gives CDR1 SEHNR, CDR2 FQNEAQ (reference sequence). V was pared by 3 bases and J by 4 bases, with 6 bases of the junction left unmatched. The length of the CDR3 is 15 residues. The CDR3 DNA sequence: TGTGCCAGCAGCTTGGAGGACAGGCTATACAATGAGCAGTTCTTC. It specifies CASSLEDRLYNEQFF.

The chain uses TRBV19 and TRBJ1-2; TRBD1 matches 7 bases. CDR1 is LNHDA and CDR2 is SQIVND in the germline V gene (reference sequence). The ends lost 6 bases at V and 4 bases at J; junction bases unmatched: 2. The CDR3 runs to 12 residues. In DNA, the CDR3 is TGTGCCAGTAGCTACAGGGGCTATGGCTACACCTTC. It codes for CASSYRGYGYTF.

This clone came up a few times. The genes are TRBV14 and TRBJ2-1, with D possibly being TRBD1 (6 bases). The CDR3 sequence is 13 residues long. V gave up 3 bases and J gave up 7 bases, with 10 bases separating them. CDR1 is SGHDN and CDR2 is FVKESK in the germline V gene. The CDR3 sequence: CASSQDRRNEQFF. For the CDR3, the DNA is TGTGCCAGCAGCCAGGACAGAAGAAATGAGCAGTTCTTC.